What follows are 5 T cell receptor beta chains derived from one specimen sequenced in a study of shared clonotypes between healthy human individuals. This table comes from immunoSEQ multiplex PCR, and its TCRdb copy is limited to in-frame clones, with some not included. The data hold a few hundred thousand clones, with about 95% observed a single time. Naive CD8 cells were CD45RO-negative, positively selected for CCR7, excluding terminally differentiated effector memory CD45RA+ cells. The sample consisted of naive CD8+ T cells sorted from blood. Every receptor here comes from a woman younger than 45 in good health.

This sequence joins TRBV27 and TRBJ2-7, with 14 nucleotides matching TRBD2. V was clipped by 6 bases and J by 2 bases; unmatched bases: 6. This CDR3 comprises 16 residues. Germline assignment: CDR1 MNHEY and CDR2 SMNVEV (reference sequence). The CDR3 nucleotides are TGTGCCAGCAGGGGGACTAGCGGGAGTAATGCCTACGAGCAGTACTTC. Its translation is CASRGTSGSNAYEQYF.

The V gene is TRBV5-6, the J gene TRBJ2-7; 9 bases are shared with TRBD1. Germline assignment: CDR1 SGHDT and CDR2 YYEEEE. The CDR3 loop spans 14 amino acids. Germline trimming cut 4 bases from V and 6 bases from J; bases unmatched to any gene: 8. The CDR3 nucleotides are TGTGCCAGCAGCATCCGGGACAGGGTCGGCGAGCAGTACTTC. Protein sequence: CASSIRDRVGEQYF.

This sequence joins TRBV11-2 and TRBJ2-3; 7 bases fit TRBD2. The trim removed 1 base at V and 4 bases at J, leaving 5 bases unmatched. This CDR3 spans 15 amino acids. Germline V gene sequence: CDR1 SGHAT, CDR2 FQNNGV. For the CDR3, the DNA is TGTGCCAGCAGCTTAGGGGCGGGAGTCGCAGATACGCAGTATTTT. It is translated as CASSLGAGVADTQYF.

The chain employs TRBV27 and TRBJ2-1; D is perhaps TRBD2 (7 bases). Trimming removed 2 bases at V and 6 bases at J, with 14 bases between. CDR3 length: 15 residues. Germline lookup yields CDR1 MNHEY and CDR2 SMNVEV (reference sequence). The CDR3 DNA sequence: TGTGCCAGCAGTTTAAGACAGGCGGGGGTCAATGAGCAGTTCTTC. Its protein is CASSLRQAGVNEQFF.

V usage is TRBV2 and J usage is TRBJ1-3, with D tentatively TRBD1 (5 bases). Deletions cut 4 bases from V and 0 bases from J, with 10 bases between. This CDR3 has 15 residues. Germline V gene data show CDR1 as SNHLY and CDR2 as FYNNEI. The CDR3 nucleotides are TGTGCCAGCAGTGGCCTGACAGTCTCTGGAAACACCATATATTTT. This encodes CASSGLTVSGNTIYF. Full variable domain (rest looked up from reference TRBV2 and TRBJ1-3): EPEVTQTPSHQVTQMGQEVILRCVPISNHLYFYWYRQILGQKVEFLVSFYNNEISEKSEIFDDQFSVERPDGSNFTLKIRSTKLEDSAMYFCASSGLTVSGNTIYFGEGSWLTVV.